This is a list of T cell receptor beta chains from one sample in a study of HIV-infected patients and healthy controls. A single record per CDR3 protein comes from TCRdb applying MiXCR to the 5' RACE reads. Among 5,500 to 6,500 distinct CDR3 sequences listed, about 10% were seen once. Here the sequenced sample was blood, taken before antiretroviral therapy. The receptor source for this set is an adult with HIV infection. The CDR3 runs from the conserved cysteine through the conserved F or W. A D gene is named only where the DNA matches it firmly. Clone size is shown for a subset of rows, as once, few, many or a class of expanded clone.

clone_size j_call v_call d_call cdr3_nt cdr3_aa
medium-sized TRBJ2-7 TRBV7-8 NA TGTGCCAGCTTGGAGGACAGCTCCTACGAGCAGTACTTC CASLEDSSYEQYF
medium-sized TRBJ2-3 TRBV28 TRBD2 TGTGCCAGCAGCCGCGGGGGGGGCACAGATACGCAGTATTTT CASSRGGGTDTQYF
medium-sized TRBJ1-5 TRBV6-5 NA TGTGCCAGCAGCCAGGGCGGGGGCCCCTTCAATCAGCCCCAGCATTTT CASSQGGGPFNQPQHF
medium-sized TRBJ2-5 TRBV10-3 TRBD2 TGTGCCATCAGTCCGGGACTAGCGGGGGGGAGCCAAGAGACCCAGTACTTC CAISPGLAGGSQETQYF
many TRBJ2-2 TRBV15 TRBD1 TGTGCCAGCAGCGATAGGGCAGGGGGCGATACCGGGGAGCTGTTTTTT CASSDRAGGDTGELFF
medium-sized TRBJ1-3 TRBV27 NA TGTGCCAGCAGTTTCGGAAACACCATATATTTT CASSFGNTIYF
many TRBJ2-5 TRBV5-1 TRBD2 TGCGCCAGCAGCTTAGCGGGACTTCCTAAAGAGACCCAGTACTTC CASSLAGLPKETQYF
many TRBJ2-7 TRBV7-9 TRBD2 TGTGCCAGCCGCACTAGCGGGGCATCCTACGAGCAGTACTTC CASRTSGASYEQYF
many TRBJ1-2 TRBV27 TRBD1 TGTGCCAGCACCGCCGGAGACAGGGTGAGCTACACCTTC CASTAGDRVSYTF
medium-sized TRBJ1-1 TRBV12-3/TRBV12-4 TRBD1 TGTGCCAGCAGTTTGACAGGGGTGGGTACTGAAGCTTTCTTT CASSLTGVGTEAFF
many TRBJ2-7 TRBV6-2/TRBV6-3 TRBD1 TGTGCCAGCAGTTTCGCCCGGGACAGGGGACCTCAAAGCTCCTACGAGCAGTACTTC CASSFARDRGPQSSYEQYF
medium-sized TRBJ2-7 TRBV6-5 NA TGTGCCAGCAGACAACAGGGACCCTACGAGCAGTACTTC CASRQQGPYEQYF
NA TRBJ1-6 TRBV23-1 TRBD1 TGCGCCAGCAGCGGCAACAGGGGGCTGACCTATAATTCACCCCTCCACTTT CASSGNRGLTYNSPLHF
medium-sized TRBJ1-1 TRBV5-1 NA TGCGCCAGCAGCCCTGTGGCACGGGTGAACACTGAAGCTTTCTTT CASSPVARVNTEAFF
many TRBJ2-6 TRBV12-3/TRBV12-4 NA TGTGCCAGCACCGTATCAATCGGCAGTCAAAACTCTGGGGCCAACGTCCTGACTTTC CASTVSIGSQNSGANVLTF
NA TRBJ2-6 TRBV5-1 TRBD2 TGCGCCAGCAGCTCCCGGGGGGGGGACTCCAAACCTAATTCTGCTGGGGCCAACGTCCTGACTTTC CASSSRGGDSKPNSAGANVLTF
many TRBJ2-3 TRBV12-3/TRBV12-4 TRBD2 TGTGCCAGCAAAACTAGCGGGGGGGCAGATACGCAGTATTTT CASKTSGGADTQYF
many TRBJ1-5 TRBV6-2/TRBV6-3 NA TGTGCCAGCAGTTATGGAGGGATGTATAATCAGCCCCAGCATTTT CASSYGGMYNQPQHF
NA TRBJ2-2 TRBV28 NA TGTGCCAGCAGACCCCAGAGGTCCACCGGGGAGCTGTTTTTT CASRPQRSTGELFF
medium-sized TRBJ1-5 TRBV5-1 NA TGCGCCAGCAGCCCAATTACAGGGCGTCAGCCCCAGCATTTT CASSPITGRQPQHF
few TRBJ2-3 TRBV5-6 NA TGTGCCAGCAGCGCCTCGGGGACAGATACGCAGTATTTT CASSASGTDTQYF
few TRBJ2-3 TRBV11-2 NA TGTGCCAGCAGCTTTCGTAGGGGCACAGATACGCAGTATTTT CASSFRRGTDTQYF
many TRBJ1-1 TRBV20-1 NA TGCAGTGCTAGAGAGCCGAATATGAACACTGAAGCTTTCTTT CSAREPNMNTEAFF
many TRBJ2-3 TRBV4-2 NA TGTGCCAGCAGCCAAGATCCTGTGGGGCCCTCGCGGGATACGCAGTATTTT CASSQDPVGPSRDTQYF